The clone carrying this T cell receptor (beta chain) appeared a few times. Antigen specificity is unknown. From 5'RACE with constant-segment primers came TCR alpha and TCR beta cDNA libraries that carried sample barcodes and UMIs. Each CDR3 protein gets one entry after TCRdb re-called the 5' RACE reads with MiXCR. Seen here are fewer than 650,000 distinct CDR3 sequences, roughly 17% observed once, and the top ten hold about 8.1%. This CDR3 is built from 15 residues. The germline V gene encodes CDR1 SGHAT and CDR2 FQNNGV. Trimming took off 0 bases at V and 1 base at J, with 9 bases between the two ends. The sample comes from a study of T-cell memory formation after mild COVID-19. Overall study: TCR clustering was largely donor specific. Findings of the study overall: Clones which contracted sat mainly in CM and EM if CD4+, and in EMRA if CD8+. Clones that got smaller from day 15 to 85 had even CD4/CD8, while clones growing later tipped toward CD4+.

Sequencing was done on a sample of PBMCs or a T cell subset sorted from them (not recorded which). The sequence derives from an adult woman who had mild COVID-19 (a few samples of this study predate the infection). Cell type and time point are not known. The chain employs TRBV11-2 and TRBJ1-2; D not certain. CDR3 residues: CASSLDPSFNYGYTF. The CDR3 bases are TGTGCCAGCAGCTTAGATCCGTCCTTTAACTATGGCTACACCTTC.